This T cell receptor (beta chain) was recorded in a study of monozygotic twins with cystic fibrosis (dated by TCRdb to the early 2020s). Broadly, across the study: Barcoded libraries were prepared from approximately 3 micrograms of fragmented DNA with about 15 PCR cycles. TCR beta repertoires were compared within and between 16 monozygotic twin pairs with cystic fibrosis so that genetic influence on V and J gene usage could be assessed. Ten female and six male twin pairs, aged about 2.0 to 36.4 years (median roughly 10 years) and mostly children and adolescents, were included in the cohort. Twins were ranked among around 960 cohort participants for weight-for-height and FEVPerc (FEV1 disease centile) at the day of blood sampling. Data for three of the twin pairs had been reported previously in another context.

V is shortened by 4 bases, J by 7 bases, and the region joining them spans 14 bases. Including the terminal cysteine and phenylalanine, the CDR3 comprises 13 residues. CDR3 DNA only is kept here, 39 bases in frame from base 1. According to the germline V gene, CDR1 reads KGHSH and CDR2 reads LQKENI. A word on this clone: No antigen is known for it. One base away there is no much larger clone; base qualities are not given.

The twin pairs came from the European Cystic Fibrosis Twin and Sibling Study Cohort, which recruited patients from 150 or so CF clinics across 14 European countries. Zygosity and CFTR genotype were confirmed in-house, and zygosity was tested by multiplex PCR of nine short tandem repeat loci. Peripheral blood was sampled from each twin, and clinical parameters were recorded on the day of blood sampling. Phenol/chloroform extraction was used to isolate genomic DNA from peripheral blood cells, and the DNA was then kept in TE buffer at 4 degrees C. Findings and caveats that apply to the study as a whole: The greatest similarity to the co-twin was observed for V gene usage in 13 of 16 pairs and for J usage in 8 of 16 pairs, which suggested genetic constraints. No association turned up between shared CDR3 numbers and age, concordance or disease severity, and the cohort was small. Nucleotide-identical clonotype sharing was significantly higher within monozygotic CF twin pairs than between unrelated CF individuals (P = 0.000026, Mann-Whitney). Simpson clonality was generally low (median 0.0095), which suggests a naive-dominated repertoire, and clonality was higher in the most severely affected patients.

TCR beta CDR3 regions were amplified by multiplex PCR using the immunoSEQ immune profiling system, following the manufacturer's instructions. An Illumina NextSeq system was used to carry out the sequencing. In the authors' own workflow: The immunoSEQ Analyzer platform handled processing of the sequence data, and clonality was calculated by taking the square root of Simpson's index of productive rearrangements. Similarity in V and J usage was measured by Jensen-Shannon distance, and OLGA was used to compute CDR3 generation probabilities. The immuneACCESS database (August 2020) and VDJdb (December 2020) were searched for shared CDR3 sequences. Drawn from immuneACCESS, this table holds only the in-frame rearrangements with V and J called that TCRdb kept. Clones are partly lost; checked studies trace under half to an unresolved V gene and leave the rest unexplained. V, J and clone size were drawn from that table, and D and trimming were deduced from the DNA. The sample table lists 13,000 or so clones, approximately 92% of them with a count of one. About 0.73% of the sample is taken by the ten largest.

Recombination linked TRBV18 to TRBJ2-7; a tentative D match to TRBD1 spans 6 bases. The receptor comes from a boy between 5 and 17 years old with cystic fibrosis. The material sequenced was blood. The CDR3 reads as follows: CASSHRDVGEQYF. The bases are TGTGCCAGCTCACACAGGGACGTGGGAGAGCAGTACTTC.